One sample yielded the 4 T cell receptor beta chains listed below, sequenced in a study of blood T cell repertoires in COVID-19. Profiling relied on immunoSEQ multiplex PCR, and the TCRdb table lists in-frame clones only, not all of them. The sample consists of about 98,000 clones, around 86% of them appearing once. The sample comprised peripheral blood. Receptors originate from a middle-aged man with active or convalescent COVID-19.

The V and J genes are TRBV3-1 (or the pseudogene TRBV3-2) and TRBJ2-2, with 11 bases fitting TRBD2. The junction had 15 bases not matched to a gene; V was cut back by 6 bases and J by 0 bases. Germline loops: CDR1 LGHDT, CDR2 YNNKEL (reference sequence). The CDR3 sequence is 20 residues long. CDR3 sequence: CASRHSLAGGLLSNTGELFF. DNA of the CDR3: TGTGCCAGCAGACACTCCCTAGCGGGGGGCCTCCTTTCGAACACCGGGGAGCTGTTTTTT.

A single count supports this clone. This sequence joins TRBV6-2 or TRBV6-3 and TRBJ1-5; D remains unclear. Germline V gives CDR1 MNHEY, CDR2 SVGEGT. V dropped 0 bases and J dropped 1 base, with 10 bases sitting between them. The length of the CDR3 is 16 residues. The CDR3 bases are TGTGCCAGCAGTTACTCTGAGGGAATAAGCAATCAGCCCCAGCATTTT. It is translated as CASSYSEGISNQPQHF.

The genes are TRBV27 and TRBJ2-2, with D tentatively TRBD2 (5 bases). V dropped 4 bases and J dropped 8 bases, with 17 bases sitting between them. This CDR3 contains 15 residues. In germline, CDR1 is MNHEY, CDR2 SMNVEV (reference sequence). The CDR3 nucleotides read TGTGCCAGCAGTTCTAGCCGGGTATCAGTGGGGGAGCTGTTTTTT. Residues: CASSSSRVSVGELFF.

Only a few counts were recorded for this clone. The chain recombines TRBV11-3 with TRBJ2-2, with TRBD1 identical over 9 bases. Germline assignment: CDR1 SGHNT and CDR2 YENEEA. The CDR3 covers 18 residues. V shed 1 base, J shed 5 bases, and the junction held 11 bases outside the gene matches. As DNA, the CDR3 is TGTGCCAGCAGCTTAGGTACAGGGGGCGCTTTTTCGACCGGGGAGCTGTTTTTT. This codes for CASSLGTGGAFSTGELFF.